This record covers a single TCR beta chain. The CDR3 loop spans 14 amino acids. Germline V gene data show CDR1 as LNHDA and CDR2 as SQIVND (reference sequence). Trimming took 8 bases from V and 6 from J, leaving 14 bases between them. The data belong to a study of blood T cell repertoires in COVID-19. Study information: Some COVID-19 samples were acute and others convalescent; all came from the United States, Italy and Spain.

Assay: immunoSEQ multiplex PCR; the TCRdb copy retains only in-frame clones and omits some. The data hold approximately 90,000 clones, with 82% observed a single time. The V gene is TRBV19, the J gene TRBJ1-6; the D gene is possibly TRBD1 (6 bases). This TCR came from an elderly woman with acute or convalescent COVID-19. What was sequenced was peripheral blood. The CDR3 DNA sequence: TGTGCCAGTCGAGGACAGAGCCGTAATTCACCCCTCCACTTT. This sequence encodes CASRGQSRNSPLHF. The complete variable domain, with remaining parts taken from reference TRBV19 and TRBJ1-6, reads DGGITQSPKYLFRKEGQNVTLSCEQNLNHDAMYWYRQDPGQGLRLIYYSQIVNDFQKGDIAEGYSVSREKKESFPLTVTSAQKNPTAFYLCASRGQSRNSPLHFGNGTRLTVT.